This T cell receptor (beta chain) derives from a study of blood T cell repertoires in COVID-19. Study background: Samples of COVID-19 (acute and convalescent) were obtained from the United States, Italy and Spain.

Looked up from germline, CDR1 is SNHLY and CDR2 is FYNNEI. This CDR3 has 14 amino acids. Trimming removed 7 bases at V and 5 bases at J, with 17 bases between. Profiled with immunoSEQ multiplex PCR; TCRdb holds only in-frame clones, not every one. The sample comprises 65,000 to 80,000 clones, 70% to 90% of which are singletons, and 1.5% to 2% rests with the top ten. This TCR derives from a man younger than 40 with acute or convalescent COVID-19. This chain uses TRBV2 with TRBJ1-2; unclear D gene. The sequenced material came from peripheral blood. CDR3 sequence: CASTLGRMEYGYTF. As DNA, the CDR3 is TGTGCCAGCACCTTGGGCCGGATGGAATATGGCTACACCTTC.